One sample yielded the 32 T cell receptor beta chains listed below, sequenced in a study of identifying expanded T cells in peripheral blood. TCRdb's table, derived via immunoSEQ multiplex PCR, lists solely in-frame clones and lacks some. The sample yields 130,000 or so clones, 75% to 90% seen once. The material sequenced was blood. The receptors were sampled from a person aged 18-69 years in good health.

The V gene is TRBV6-1, the J gene TRBJ2-7; D could derive from TRBD1 or TRBD2 (6 bases each). The CDR3 length is 16 residues. V was trimmed by 3 bases and J by 4 bases, leaving 19 bases between them. The germline V gene encodes CDR1 MNHNS and CDR2 SASEGT. The CDR3 loop reads CASSEGTRWAGYEQYF. The CDR3, as DNA: TGTGCCAGCAGTGAGGGGACACGCTGGGCGGGATACGAGCAGTACTTC.

V is TRBV2 and J is TRBJ1-2; 8 bases fit TRBD1. CDR1 SNHLY and CDR2 FYNNEI come from the germline V gene. The CDR3 sequence is 14 residues long. V gave up 6 bases and J gave up 4 bases; unmatched junction bases: 7. In nucleotides, the CDR3 is TGTGCCAGCAGCCGACAGGGGCAAGCCTATGGCTACACCTTC. It specifies CASSRQGQAYGYTF.

V gene TRBV7-6 combines with J gene TRBJ2-7; D gene uncertain. The V gene lost 1 base and the J gene lost 7 bases, with 11 bases spanning the gap. From germline, CDR1 is SGHVS and CDR2 FNYEAQ. The CDR3 is 13 residues long. The CDR3 protein is CASSLEGRAEQYF. CDR3 nucleotide sequence: TGTGCCAGCAGCTTAGAGGGCCGGGCAGAGCAGTACTTC. Full variable domain (missing parts from reference TRBV7-6 and TRBJ2-7): GAGVSQSPRYKVTKRGQDVALRCDPISGHVSLYWYRQALGQGPEFLTYFNYEAQQDKSGLPNDRFSAERPEGSISTLTIQRTEQRDSAMYRCASSLEGRAEQYFGPGTRLTVT.

The J gene is TRBJ2-7, the V gene TRBV7-9; TRBD2 aligns across 10 bases. The trim removed 6 bases at V and 7 bases at J, leaving 18 bases unmatched. This CDR3 contains 17 residues. Germline-derived CDR1 and CDR2 are SEHNR and FQNEAQ (reference sequence). In DNA form, the CDR3 reads TGTGCCAGCAGTGTATGGGGTAGCGGGGGGTTAGAGCAAGAGCAGTACTTC. Translated, it gives CASSVWGSGGLEQEQYF.

The chain carries TRBV2 and TRBJ2-7; a possible D gene is TRBD1 (6 bases). The CDR3 is 11 residues long. V lost 6 bases and J 5 bases, leaving 8 bases between the germline ends. Per germline, CDR1 SNHLY and CDR2 FYNNEI. The CDR3: CASRGADEQYF. CDR3 DNA: TGTGCCAGCAGGGGGGCCGACGAGCAGTACTTC.

V gene TRBV5-1 combines with J gene TRBJ1-1; D remains ambiguous. This CDR3 is 12 amino acids long. The germline V gene encodes CDR1 SGHRS and CDR2 YFSETQ. Trimming left V 4 bases short and J 7 bases short, with 11 bases between. CDR3 region: CASSPGTVEAFF. CDR3 nucleotide sequence: TGCGCCAGCAGCCCGGGAACAGTTGAAGCTTTCTTT.

The chain joins TRBV29-1 to TRBJ1-2; the D gene is possibly TRBD1 (5 bases). Germline assignment: CDR1 SQVTM and CDR2 ANQGSEA. This CDR3 spans 14 amino acids. V was clipped by 3 bases and J by 6 bases, with 17 bases between them. The CDR3, as DNA: TGCAGCGTTGACAGGCAGGGCCTCCAAAATGGCTACACCTTC. Translating it yields CSVDRQGLQNGYTF.

This chain links TRBV7-2 with TRBJ2-3, with 7 bases identical to TRBD1. The CDR3 is 15 amino acids. After removal of 2 bases from V and 3 bases from J, the junction contained 5 bases not matched to a gene. Germline V CDR1 and CDR2: SGHTA, FQGNSA. CDR3 amino acids: CASSLRDSRTDTQYF. For the CDR3, the DNA is TGTGCCAGCAGCTTACGGGACAGTCGGACAGATACGCAGTATTTT.

This chain connects TRBV19 to TRBJ2-1; a weak D match, TRBD2 (7 bases). The CDR3 loop spans 14 amino acids. CDR1 LNHDA and CDR2 SQIVND come from the germline V gene (reference sequence). The V end lost 3 bases, the J end lost 9 bases, and 15 bases lay between the germline ends. This chain's CDR3 is CASSILGGPPEQFF. In nucleotides, the CDR3 is TGTGCCAGTAGTATTCTCGGGGGGCCACCTGAGCAGTTCTTC. Full variable domain (remainder filled in from reference TRBV19 and TRBJ2-1): DGGITQSPKYLFRKEGQNVTLSCEQNLNHDAMYWYRQDPGQGLRLIYYSQIVNDFQKGDIAEGYSVSREKKESFPLTVTSAQKNPTAFYLCASSILGGPPEQFFGPGTRLTVL.

This chain connects TRBV5-1 to TRBJ2-7; 9 bases are shared with TRBD1. The germline V gene has CDR1 SGHRS and CDR2 YFSETQ. Trimming cost V 2 bases and J 4 bases; bases outside gene matches: 10. The CDR3 length is 16 residues. CDR3 sequence (DNA): TGCGCCAGCAGCTTACGCGCGGGACAGGGAACTTACGAGCAGTACTTC. Its protein product is CASSLRAGQGTYEQYF.

The chain carries TRBV13 and TRBJ2-2, with 8 bases lining up with TRBD1. V lost 6 bases, J lost 0 bases, and 6 bases stayed unmatched. In germline, CDR1 is PRHDT, CDR2 FYEKMQ (reference sequence). The CDR3 has 16 residues. In DNA form, the CDR3 reads TGTGCCAGCAGGCAGGGGGCGTCGGCGAACACCGGGGAGCTGTTTTTT. It specifies CASRQGASANTGELFF.

This clone has just a few counts. This chain links TRBV5-6 with TRBJ2-7, with D uncertain. Trimming took 2 bases from V and 5 from J, leaving 8 bases between them. CDR1 is SGHDT and CDR2 is YYEEEE in the germline V gene. The CDR3 runs 12 residues. Written as DNA, the CDR3 is TGTGCCAGCAGCTTAGGGTACCACGAGCAGTACTTC. It codes for CASSLGYHEQYF.

The rearrangement uses TRBV12-5 and TRBJ2-7, with D unclear. Germline V gives CDR1 LGHNT, CDR2 FRNRAP. V was clipped by 6 bases and J by 8 bases, with 11 bases between them. The CDR3 runs to 11 residues. CDR3 loop: CASGLLTQQYF. The DNA of the CDR3 is TGTGCTAGTGGCTTACTTACGCAGCAGTACTTC.

The chain has TRBV19 and TRBJ1-3; TRBD1 might be the D (6 bases). The CDR3 contains 15 residues. The ends were cut back, 4 bases at V and 0 bases at J, with 10 bases in the middle. Germline V lookup: CDR1 LNHDA, CDR2 SQIVND (reference sequence). This chain's CDR3 is CASSNRESSGNTIYF. In DNA, the CDR3 is TGTGCCAGTAGTAACAGGGAAAGCTCTGGAAACACCATATATTTT.

The gene calls are TRBV19 and TRBJ2-2; perhaps D is TRBD1 or TRBD2 (5 bases each). The V gene's germline CDR1 is LNHDA and CDR2 SQIVND (reference sequence). The V end was cut by 5 bases, the J end by 3 bases, with 16 bases between. The CDR3 covers 16 residues. CDR3 DNA: TGTGCCAGTAGTGGGGGTCAAATAAATTACACCGGGGAGCTGTTTTTT. It yields the protein CASSGGQINYTGELFF.

CDR3 sequence (DNA): TGTGCCAGCAGTGAAGGTCCGGGAATATACTCACCCCTCCACTTT. As protein: CASSEGPGIYSPLHF. V usage is TRBV2 and J usage is TRBJ1-6; no clear D gene. CDR1 is SNHLY, CDR2 FYNNEI, per germline. The V and J ends lost 1 base and 10 bases respectively, with 14 bases between them. The CDR3 covers 15 residues.

The chain carries TRBV5-1 and TRBJ2-4; D tentatively reads TRBD1 or TRBD2 (6 bases each). The CDR3 runs to 14 residues. Trimming cost V 3 bases and J 6 bases, with 13 bases left between them. Germline lookup yields CDR1 SGHRS and CDR2 YFSETQ. CDR3 nucleotides: TGCGCCAGCAGCTCGGGGGCCCTAGTAAACATTCAGTACTTC. Encoded protein: CASSSGALVNIQYF.

V gene TRBV29-1 combines with J gene TRBJ2-7; 10 bases are shared with TRBD1. CDR1 is SQVTM, CDR2 ANQGSEA, per germline. The CDR3 has 12 residues. J lost 5 bases, V lost 6 bases, and 4 bases had no gene match. The CDR3 region has the DNA TGCAGCGTCGGGACAGGGGAGCACGAGCAGTACTTC. Protein sequence: CSVGTGEHEQYF.

The chain combines TRBV30 with TRBJ1-3, with no clear D. In germline, CDR1 is GTSNPN, CDR2 SVGIG (reference sequence). This CDR3 spans 12 amino acids. Deletions cut 2 bases from V and 0 bases from J, with 2 bases between. CDR3 sequence (DNA): TGTGCCTGGAGTAACTCTGGAAACACCATATATTTT. Translation: CAWSNSGNTIYF.

The V gene is TRBV18, the J gene TRBJ1-1; possible D gene TRBD1, 6 bases. The CDR3 covers 17 residues. V was cut by 4 bases and J by 4 bases, with 22 bases left in between. Per the germline V gene, CDR1 is KGHSH and CDR2 is LQKENI. In DNA, the CDR3 is TGTGCCAGCTCACGCCGACCGGGACACGATGGGGTCACTGAAGCTTTCTTT. Amino acid sequence: CASSRRPGHDGVTEAFF.

The gene calls are TRBV18 and TRBJ2-3, with no clear D. This CDR3 spans 13 amino acids. V lost 2 bases to trimming and J lost 4 bases, with 7 bases between them. Per the germline V gene, CDR1 is KGHSH and CDR2 is LQKENI. DNA for the CDR3: TGTGCCAGCTCACCATCTCGGGCAGATACGCAGTATTTT. Translation: CASSPSRADTQYF.

The chain has TRBV7-9 and TRBJ2-3, with 10 bases fitting TRBD2. V shed 5 bases and J 0 bases; nucleotides not matched to a gene: 14. CDR1 SEHNR and CDR2 FQNEAQ come from the germline V gene (reference sequence). The CDR3 sequence is 19 residues long. CDR3 DNA: TGTGCCAGCAGCCACGTCGTGAGCGGGGGGGTCGGAAGCACAGATACGCAGTATTTT. This gives the protein CASSHVVSGGVGSTDTQYF.

The J gene is TRBJ2-2, the V gene TRBV7-2; TRBD2 aligns across 11 bases. Trimming cost V 5 bases and J 4 bases; bases outside gene matches: 3. The CDR3 has 15 amino acids. Per the germline V gene, CDR1 is SGHTA and CDR2 is FQGNSA. The chain's CDR3 is CASSRSGGGTGELFF. Written as DNA, the CDR3 is TGTGCCAGCAGCCGTAGCGGGGGGGGCACCGGGGAGCTGTTTTTT.

The rearrangement joins TRBV27 to TRBJ2-7; TRBD1 might be the D (5 bases). The V end lost 8 bases, the J end lost 5 bases, and 22 bases lay between the germline ends. The germline gives CDR1 MNHEY, CDR2 SMNVEV (reference sequence). The CDR3 totals 15 residues. The CDR3 loop is CASVQSAGRPDEQYF. In nucleotides, the CDR3 is TGTGCCAGCGTTCAATCGGCAGGGCGACCGGACGAGCAGTACTTC.

The chain links TRBV5-4 to TRBJ2-2, with 10 bases fitting TRBD1. The germline V gene has CDR1 SGHNT and CDR2 YYREEE (reference sequence). V dropped 3 bases and J dropped 4; count of bases not matched to a gene: 6. This CDR3 contains 16 residues. CDR3 sequence (DNA): TGTGCCAGCAGCTCTCGACAGGGGGCCCCCACCGGGGAGCTGTTTTTT. It encodes CASSSRQGAPTGELFF.

The chain uses TRBV6-5 and TRBJ1-1; tentative D call: TRBD1 (5 bases). V was trimmed by 2 bases and J by 6 bases, leaving 10 bases between them. Looked up from germline, CDR1 is MNHEY and CDR2 is SVGAGI. The CDR3 extends over 13 amino acids. As DNA, the CDR3 is TGTGCCAGCAGTTACGATCAGGGACCTGAAGCTTTCTTT. Its translation is CASSYDQGPEAFF.

The rearrangement links TRBV6-5 to TRBJ2-7; the match to TRBD2 covers 7 bases. Germline values: CDR1 MNHEY, CDR2 SVGAGI. V was clipped by 5 bases and J by 3 bases; unmatched bases: 7. The CDR3 is 14 amino acids. The CDR3 DNA follows: TGTGCCAGCAGTACCGCGGGGGTGAACTACGAGCAGTACTTC. Translating it yields CASSTAGVNYEQYF.

J is TRBJ2-7 and V is TRBV5-5; 12 positions agree with TRBD1. Per germline, CDR1 SGHKS and CDR2 YYEKEE (reference sequence). There are 16 residues in the CDR3. The trim removed 4 bases at V and 4 bases at J, leaving 9 bases unmatched. The CDR3 DNA is TGTGCCAGCAGCCGAACGATGGGACAGGGGGCTTACGAGCAGTACTTC. Protein sequence: CASSRTMGQGAYEQYF.

The chain has TRBV30 and TRBJ2-5; 7 bases are shared with TRBD2. CDR3 length: 18 amino acids. Germline V gene sequence: CDR1 GTSNPN, CDR2 SVGIG (reference sequence). J lost 0 bases, V lost 5 bases, and 18 bases had no gene match. CDR3 in DNA: TGTGCCTGGGCTCGAGGATTGGGGGGACTACGGTACCAAGAGACCCAGTACTTC. The encoded protein is CAWARGLGGLRYQETQYF.

This clone was detected once. The rearrangement uses TRBV5-4 and TRBJ2-7, with TRBD1 as a possible D gene (6 bases). Germline V gene data show CDR1 as SGHNT and CDR2 as YYREEE (reference sequence). This CDR3 is built from 15 residues. The ends were cut back, 0 bases at V and 2 bases at J, with 12 bases in the middle. The CDR3 loop reads CASSLGAAGAYEQYF. The CDR3 DNA sequence: TGTGCCAGCAGCTTGGGGGCGGCAGGGGCCTACGAGCAGTACTTC. The full variable domain, its missing parts supplied by reference TRBV5-4 and TRBJ2-7, is ETGVTQSPTHLIKTRGQQVTLRCSSQSGHNTVSWYQQALGQGPQFIFQYYREEENGRGNFPPRFSGLQFPNYSSELNVNALELDDSALYLCASSLGAAGAYEQYFGPGTRLTVT.

Notes on this clone: A junction boundary mismatches the germline segment, possibly from a read error. The rearrangement links TRBV5-1 to TRBJ2-7; D unclear. The CDR3 extends over 12 amino acids. Germline V lookup: CDR1 SGHRS, CDR2 YFSETQ. This chain's CDR3 is CASSLGQSSEVF. The DNA for the CDR3 is TGCGCCAGCAGCTTGGGACAATCAAGCGAGGTATTC.

V is TRBV25-1 and J is TRBJ2-5, with 13 bases that match TRBD2. The J call may be incorrect, as the DNA end agrees better with TRBJ2-7. Germline V gene data show CDR1 as MGHDK and CDR2 as SYGVNS. This CDR3 is built from 14 residues. The CDR3 loop reads CASSVTSGGYEQYF. Written as DNA, the CDR3 is TGTGCCAGCAGTGTGACTAGCGGGGGGTACGAGCAGTACTTC.